This passage covers 25 T cell receptor beta chains from one sample sequenced in a study of T cells after yellow fever vaccination. TCRdb independently ran MiXCR on the 5' RACE reads; one entry per CDR3 protein. Among some 400,000 distinct CDR3 sequences listed, about 19% were seen once. The sequences come from PBMCs, collected before the yellow fever booster vaccination. The origin of the receptors is a man younger than 30 who received the YFV17D yellow fever vaccine.

This clonotype was picked up one time. The rearrangement uses TRBV6-5 and TRBJ2-2, with TRBD2 matching 7 bases. V lost 8 bases, J lost 5 bases, and 11 bases stayed unmatched. Germline V gene data show CDR1 as MNHEY and CDR2 as SVGAGI. This CDR3 spans 15 amino acids. The CDR3: CASCLDPGGTGELFF. The CDR3 DNA reads TGTGCCAGCTGCCTCGACCCGGGGGGAACCGGGGAGCTGTTTTTT.

This chain connects TRBV4-3 to TRBJ2-2, with 10 bases that match TRBD1. Germline-derived CDR1 and CDR2 are LGHNA and YSLEER. The CDR3 is made up of 15 amino acids. Trimming took 2 bases from V and 6 from J; bases not matched to a gene: 3. The CDR3, as DNA: TGCGCCAGCAGCCAAAGGGGGACAGGGGCCGGGGAGCTGTTTTTT. This sequence encodes CASSQRGTGAGELFF.

V and J are TRBV4-3 and TRBJ1-3, with D perhaps TRBD1 (5 bases). V shed 0 bases and J shed 4 bases, with 10 bases lying between them. CDR1 is LGHNA and CDR2 is YSLEER in the germline V gene. The CDR3 consists of 15 residues. CDR3 coding DNA: TGCGCCAGCAGCCAAGATGGGGGTCGGGGAAACACCATATATTTT. It yields the protein CASSQDGGRGNTIYF.

The chain is built from TRBV6-5 and TRBJ1-5; D gene ambiguous. V lost 2 bases, J lost 3 bases, and 8 bases lay in between. The germline gives CDR1 MNHEY, CDR2 SVGAGI. CDR3 size: 14 residues. The CDR3 DNA is TGTGCCAGCAGTTACGGGCGGGTCAATCAGCCCCAGCATTTT. Its protein product is CASSYGRVNQPQHF.

This clonotype was found a few times. The rearrangement joins TRBV9 to TRBJ2-2; D unresolved. Germline CDR1 reads SGDLS; CDR2 reads YYNGEE. The CDR3 is 17 amino acids. V dropped 0 bases and J dropped 0 bases, with 12 bases sitting between them. CDR3 sequence reads: CASSVEGSPANTGELFF. DNA for the CDR3: TGTGCCAGCAGCGTAGAGGGCAGCCCCGCGAACACCGGGGAGCTGTTTTTT.

This clonotype has just a few counts. The chain links TRBV7-2 to TRBJ2-5; 7 bases are a match to TRBD2. The CDR3 extends over 15 amino acids. Germline CDR1 and CDR2: SGHTA and FQGNSA. V shed 0 bases and J 5 bases; nucleotides not matched to a gene: 6. The CDR3 loop is CASSLAGGSWETQYF. CDR3 DNA: TGTGCCAGCAGCTTAGCGGGGGGGAGTTGGGAGACCCAGTACTTC. Complete variable domain (other parts from reference TRBV7-2 and TRBJ2-5): GAGVSQSPSNKVTEKGKDVELRCDPISGHTALYWYRQSLGQGLEFLIYFQGNSAPDKSGLPSDRFSAERTGGSVSTLTIQRTQQEDSAVYLCASSLAGGSWETQYFGPGTRLLVL.

This clonotype was seen once. V is TRBV5-1 and J is TRBJ2-1; D gene ambiguous. Germline CDR1 and CDR2: SGHRS and YFSETQ. The CDR3 is made up of 15 amino acids. Trimming took off 0 bases at V and 5 bases at J, with 12 bases between the two ends. CDR3 nucleotide sequence: TGCGCCAGCAGCTTGGGACGGTGGCTGGACAATGAGCAGTTCTTC. Translating it yields CASSLGRWLDNEQFF.

This clonotype appeared a few times. V usage is TRBV29-1 and J usage is TRBJ1-2; D remains ambiguous. V was clipped by 5 bases and J by 8 bases, with 24 bases between them. CDR3 length equals 15 residues. From germline, CDR1 is SQVTM and CDR2 ANQGSEA. As DNA, the CDR3 is TGCAGCGTTCCCGAGCCCCGGACTCAAGGCGGCGGCTACACCTTC. It translates to CSVPEPRTQGGGYTF. Full variable domain (rest looked up from reference TRBV29-1 and TRBJ1-2): SAVISQKPSRDICQRGTSLTIQCQVDSQVTMMFWYRQQPGQSLTLIATANQGSEATYESGFVIDKFPISRPNLTFSTLTVSNMSPEDSSIYLCSVPEPRTQGGGYTFGSGTRLTVV.

This clonotype came up a few times. The genes are TRBV4-1 and TRBJ1-1; D uncertain. This CDR3 is 15 amino acids long. CDR1 is MGHRA, CDR2 YSYEKL, per germline. V lost 0 bases and J 6 bases, leaving 14 bases between the germline ends. This CDR3 is CASSQELTGLAEAFF. The CDR3 nucleotides read TGCGCCAGCAGCCAAGAATTGACGGGTTTGGCTGAAGCTTTCTTT.

The rearrangement uses TRBV3-1 and TRBJ1-2; 8 bases match TRBD1. The CDR3 is made up of 14 amino acids. Germline V gene data show CDR1 as LGHDT and CDR2 as YNNKEL (reference sequence). With V trimmed by 3 bases and J by 9 bases, 9 bases remained unmatched. The chain's CDR3 is CASSHQGTGARYTF. The CDR3 DNA reads as TGTGCCAGCAGCCACCAGGGGACAGGCGCTCGCTACACCTTC.

V and J are TRBV7-9 and TRBJ1-6; D unclear. CDR3 size: 14 residues. V lost 5 bases and J 13 bases, leaving 18 bases between the germline ends. Looked up from germline, CDR1 is SEHNR and CDR2 is FQNEAQ (reference sequence). The CDR3, as DNA: TGTGCCAGCAGCGCGCCTTACAAGGTTGGTCCCCTCCACTTT. It specifies CASSAPYKVGPLHF. The whole variable domain, remainder taken from reference TRBV7-9 and TRBJ1-6, is DTGVSQNPRHKITKRGQNVTFRCDPISEHNRLYWYRQTLGQGPEFLTYFQNEAQLEKSRLLSDRFSAERPKGSFSTLEIQRTEQGDSAMYLCASSAPYKVGPLHFGNGTRLTVT.

V gene TRBV5-1 combines with J gene TRBJ2-5; a weak D match, TRBD1 (6 bases). Germline values: CDR1 SGHRS, CDR2 YFSETQ. The CDR3 extends over 13 amino acids. Trimming cost V 5 bases and J 4 bases, with 12 bases left between them. The CDR3 DNA follows: TGCGCCAGCAGGTCAGGGGTAGGAGAGACCCAGTACTTC. Translating gives CASRSGVGETQYF.

The chain links TRBV4-3 to TRBJ2-4; the D gene is possibly TRBD2 (6 bases). Deletions cut 0 bases from V and 4 bases from J, with 10 bases between. The CDR3 length is 15 residues. Germline V gene data show CDR1 as LGHNA and CDR2 as YSLEER. CDR3 DNA sequence: TGCGCCAGCAGCCAAGATGGGGCGGGAAAAAACATTCAGTACTTC. Translating it yields CASSQDGAGKNIQYF.

This clonotype was seen more than once but under ten times. The rearrangement uses TRBV7-9 and TRBJ1-6; D remains unclear. The germline V gene has CDR1 SEHNR and CDR2 FQNEAQ (reference sequence). The CDR3 loop spans 14 amino acids. V was pared by 5 bases and J by 8 bases, with 13 bases between. Here the CDR3 DNA reads TGTGCCAGCAGCAATTCTGACCCGGATTCACCCCTCCACTTT. This encodes CASSNSDPDSPLHF.

This clonotype was counted a few times. The gene calls are TRBV11-2 and TRBJ1-3; no definite D call. The V gene's germline CDR1 is SGHAT and CDR2 FQNNGV. Trimming took 1 base from V and 2 from J, leaving 6 bases between them. This CDR3 is built from 14 residues. The CDR3 here is CASSLGSAGNTIYF. For the CDR3, the DNA is TGTGCCAGCAGCTTAGGGTCGGCTGGAAACACCATATATTTT.

V is TRBV7-6 and J is TRBJ1-2, with D uncertain. Trimming pared 2 bases from V and 4 bases from J, leaving 11 bases between. The germline V gene has CDR1 SGHVS and CDR2 FNYEAQ. The CDR3 consists of 14 residues. The CDR3 DNA reads TGTGCCAGCAGCTTAAGGGCAGGAGCCTATGGCTACACCTTC. Its protein product is CASSLRAGAYGYTF.

The rearrangement links TRBV7-2 to TRBJ1-1; D is possibly TRBD1 (6 bases). This CDR3 has 14 amino acids. CDR1 is SGHTA and CDR2 is FQGNSA in the germline V gene. V was clipped by 4 bases and J by 5 bases, with 14 bases between them. The DNA of the CDR3 is TGTGCCAGCAGCTCAAATCACAGGGTAACTGAAGCTTTCTTT. It translates to CASSSNHRVTEAFF.

The J gene is TRBJ1-1, the V gene TRBV20-1; D is undetermined. The V gene lost 0 bases and the J gene lost 0 bases, with 5 bases spanning the gap. Germline values: CDR1 DFQATT, CDR2 SNEGSKA (reference sequence). The CDR3 contains 13 residues. CDR3 loop: CSAREGLNTEAFF. The DNA for the CDR3 is TGCAGTGCTAGAGAAGGTTTGAACACTGAAGCTTTCTTT.

The CDR3 coding sequence is TGCGCCAGCAGCGTCTACCCGGACGGGGAAGAGACCCAGTACTTC. Translated, it gives CASSVYPDGEETQYF. The chain carries TRBV4-1 and TRBJ2-5; a weak D match, TRBD2 (5 bases). The V and J ends lost 5 bases and 3 bases respectively, with 16 bases between them. The CDR3 is 15 amino acids. The germline V gene has CDR1 MGHRA and CDR2 YSYEKL.

The chain uses TRBV7-9 and TRBJ1-1, with D perhaps matching TRBD1 (5 bases). Germline V gives CDR1 SEHNR, CDR2 FQNEAQ (reference sequence). The CDR3 runs to 14 residues. V was shortened by 3 bases and J by 5 bases, with 13 bases between the two germline ends. As DNA, the CDR3 is TGTGCCAGCAGCTTCCTCGGGGGTCGAACTGAAGCTTTCTTT. Translation gives CASSFLGGRTEAFF.

The rearrangement uses TRBV20-1 and TRBJ1-2; D is unclear. Germline CDR1 reads DFQATT; CDR2 reads SNEGSKA (reference sequence). Deletions cut 2 bases from V and 8 bases from J, with 18 bases between. The CDR3 extends over 14 amino acids. The CDR3, as DNA: TGCAGTGCTAGAATGCTCAAGGATTACCACGGCTACACCTTC. Its translation: CSARMLKDYHGYTF.

The genes are TRBV10-3 and TRBJ2-5, with D possibly being TRBD2 (6 bases). The germline V and J ends were trimmed by 4 bases and 5 bases, with 11 bases remaining between them. The CDR3 contains 13 residues. The germline V gene encodes CDR1 ENHRY and CDR2 SYGVKD. CDR3 bases: TGTGCCATCAGTGGGGGGGTGGAGGAGACCCAGTACTTC. Residues: CAISGGVEETQYF.

This chain joins TRBV11-2 and TRBJ1-2, with 8 bases aligning to TRBD1. This CDR3 has 16 residues. Germline V lookup: CDR1 SGHAT, CDR2 FQNNGV. The V segment lost 0 bases and the J segment 6 bases; nucleotides outside the gene matches: 9. The CDR3 here is CASSLDPDRAKDGYTF. CDR3 nucleotides: TGTGCCAGCAGCTTAGATCCGGACAGGGCTAAGGATGGCTACACCTTC.

This clonotype has ten or more counts. The V and J genes are TRBV20-1 and TRBJ2-2, with D unresolved. The CDR3 extends over 14 amino acids. Germline V gene data show CDR1 as DFQATT and CDR2 as SNEGSKA (reference sequence). V was cut by 0 bases and J by 5 bases, with 10 bases left in between. This CDR3 reads CSARDPTKTGELFF. The CDR3 bases are TGCAGTGCTAGAGATCCGACAAAAACCGGGGAGCTGTTTTTT.

The genes are TRBV4-2 and TRBJ2-5; 10 bases map to TRBD2. Germline V gene lookup returns CDR1 LGHNA and CDR2 YNFKEQ. CDR3 length: 18 residues. The V segment lost 4 bases and the J segment 5 bases; nucleotides outside the gene matches: 16. The CDR3 DNA follows: TGTGCCAGCAGCCTCGGCCTAGCGGGGGCCCCGGGGGGGGAGACCCAGTACTTC. Protein product: CASSLGLAGAPGGETQYF.